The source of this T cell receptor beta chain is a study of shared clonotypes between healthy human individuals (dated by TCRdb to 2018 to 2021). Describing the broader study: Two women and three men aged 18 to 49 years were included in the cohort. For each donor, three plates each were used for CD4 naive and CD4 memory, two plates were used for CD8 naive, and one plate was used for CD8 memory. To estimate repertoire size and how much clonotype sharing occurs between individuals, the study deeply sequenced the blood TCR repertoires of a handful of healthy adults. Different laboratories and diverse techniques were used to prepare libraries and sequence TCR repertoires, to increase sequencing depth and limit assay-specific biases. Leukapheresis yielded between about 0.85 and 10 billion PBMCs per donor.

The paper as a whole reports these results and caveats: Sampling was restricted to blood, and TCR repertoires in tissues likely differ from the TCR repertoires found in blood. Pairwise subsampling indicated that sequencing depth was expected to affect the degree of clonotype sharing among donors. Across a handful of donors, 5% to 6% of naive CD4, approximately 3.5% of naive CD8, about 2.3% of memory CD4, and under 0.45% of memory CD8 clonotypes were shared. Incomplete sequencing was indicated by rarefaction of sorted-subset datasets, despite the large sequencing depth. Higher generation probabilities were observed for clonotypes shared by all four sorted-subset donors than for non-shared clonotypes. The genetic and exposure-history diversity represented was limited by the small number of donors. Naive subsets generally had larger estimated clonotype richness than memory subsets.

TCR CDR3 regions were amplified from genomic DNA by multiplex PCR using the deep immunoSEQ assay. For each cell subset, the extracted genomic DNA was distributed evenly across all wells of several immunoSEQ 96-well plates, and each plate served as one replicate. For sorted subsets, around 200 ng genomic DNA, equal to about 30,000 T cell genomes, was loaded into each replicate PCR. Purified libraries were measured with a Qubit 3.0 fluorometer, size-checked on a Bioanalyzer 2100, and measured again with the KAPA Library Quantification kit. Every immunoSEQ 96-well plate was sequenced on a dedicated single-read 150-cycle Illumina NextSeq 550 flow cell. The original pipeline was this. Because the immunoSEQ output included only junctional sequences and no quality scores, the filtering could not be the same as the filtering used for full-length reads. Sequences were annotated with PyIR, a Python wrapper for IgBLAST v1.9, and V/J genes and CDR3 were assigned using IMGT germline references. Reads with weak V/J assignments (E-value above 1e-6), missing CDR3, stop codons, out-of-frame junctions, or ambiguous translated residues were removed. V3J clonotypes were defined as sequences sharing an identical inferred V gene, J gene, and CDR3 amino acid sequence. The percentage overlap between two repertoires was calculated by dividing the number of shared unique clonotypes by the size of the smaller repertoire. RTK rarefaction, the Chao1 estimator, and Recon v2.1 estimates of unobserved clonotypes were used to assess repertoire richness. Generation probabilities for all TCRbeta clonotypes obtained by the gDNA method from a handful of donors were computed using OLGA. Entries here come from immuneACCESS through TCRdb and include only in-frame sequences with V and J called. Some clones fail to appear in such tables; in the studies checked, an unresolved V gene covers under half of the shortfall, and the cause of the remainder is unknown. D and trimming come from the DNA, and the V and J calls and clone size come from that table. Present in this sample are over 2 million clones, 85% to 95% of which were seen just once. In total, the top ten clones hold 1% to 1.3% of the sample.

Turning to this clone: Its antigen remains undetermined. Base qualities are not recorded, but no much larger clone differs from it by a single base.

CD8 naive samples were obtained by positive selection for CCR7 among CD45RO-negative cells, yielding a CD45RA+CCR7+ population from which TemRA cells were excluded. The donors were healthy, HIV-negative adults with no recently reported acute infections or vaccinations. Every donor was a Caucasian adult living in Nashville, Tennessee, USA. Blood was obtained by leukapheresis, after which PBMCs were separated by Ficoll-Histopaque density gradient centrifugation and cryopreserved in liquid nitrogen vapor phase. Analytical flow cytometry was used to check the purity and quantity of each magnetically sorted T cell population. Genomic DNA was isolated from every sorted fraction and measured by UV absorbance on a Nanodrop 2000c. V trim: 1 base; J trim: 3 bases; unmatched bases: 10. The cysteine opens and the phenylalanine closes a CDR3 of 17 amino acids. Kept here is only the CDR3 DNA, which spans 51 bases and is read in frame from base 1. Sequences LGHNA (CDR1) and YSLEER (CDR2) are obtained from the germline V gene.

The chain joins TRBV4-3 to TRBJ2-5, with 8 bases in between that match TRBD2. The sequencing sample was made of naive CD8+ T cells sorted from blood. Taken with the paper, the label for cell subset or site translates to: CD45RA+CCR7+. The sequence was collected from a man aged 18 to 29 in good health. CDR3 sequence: CASSQGRLAGWEETQYF. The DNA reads TGCGCCAGCAGCCAAGGAAGGCTAGCGGGTTGGGAAGAGACCCAGTACTTC.